This TCR beta chain was found in a study of blood T cell repertoires in COVID-19. Assay: immunoSEQ multiplex PCR; the TCRdb copy retains only in-frame clones and omits some. The repertoire includes some 80,000 clones, about nine tenths of them detected once, and under 3% sits in the top ten. The CDR3 totals 19 residues. Trimming at V came to 3 bases and at J to 8 bases, leaving 15 bases not matched to a gene. Germline CDR1 SGHRS, CDR2 YFSETQ. This clonotype was obtained from a woman between 50 and 59 years old with active or convalescent COVID-19. The specimen sequenced was peripheral blood. The chain recombines TRBV5-1 with TRBJ1-6; 12 nucleotides agree with TRBD1. DNA of the CDR3: TGCGCCAGCAGCTCGGGACAGGGGGCCCGGTTCCAAGCCTATTCACCCCTCCACTTT. It yields the protein CASSSGQGARFQAYSPLHF. The entire variable domain, with the rest obtained from reference TRBV5-1 and TRBJ1-6, is as follows: KAGVTQTPRYLIKTRGQQVTLSCSPISGHRSVSWYQQTPGQGLQFLFEYFSETQRNKGNFPGRFSGRQFSNSRSEMNVSTLELGDSALYLCASSSGQGARFQAYSPLHFGNGTRLTVT.